The entry that follows covers one T cell receptor (beta chain) sequence. Its antigen is currently not known. Nothing much larger sits one base from this clone, and base qualities are not available. The data are from a study of T cell responses to AZD1222 COVID-19 vaccine listed by TCRdb under 2021. Background for the entire study: AZD1222 recipients whose second dose came at about 4 weeks and those whose second dose came at about 12 weeks were combined into one group, since spike-specific TCR depth and breadth did not differ between the two schedules. A total of just over 230 trial participants underwent TCR sequencing, of whom about 200 had received two doses of AZD1222 and some 25 had received two doses of the MenACWY control vaccine. Trial participants were enrolled into age subgroups of 18-55, 56-69 and 70-plus years, which contained about 160, 30 and 59 TCR-sequenced participants, respectively. Beyond this particular receptor, the publication reports: In the small 56-69-year group, the increase in depth fell short of significance, most likely because of low power. Reportedly, close to half of the unique spike-specific TCRs recognized epitopes lying outside the regions that are mutated in the B.1.351 and B.1.1.7 variants. Because no day 14 peak-response samples were available, the repertoires could be characterized only after the peak T cell response. A significant rise in spike-specific TCR breadth and depth was observed after two AZD1222 doses relative to day 0 and relative to MenACWY recipients. The vaccine-associated CD4 TCRs covered the entire spike protein, and the dominant responses fell in regions 160-218 and 743-854. Participants were mostly white British, with more females than males. The authors suggested clonal diversity may have been underestimated. Conclusions about previously exposed vaccinees are limited, since just 6 or 7 AZD1222 recipients were seropositive for SARS-CoV-2 at baseline.

The CDR3 regions of human TCRbeta chains were analyzed by immunosequencing. Turning to the authors' computational methods: TCRs in the repertoires were matched against a reference library of SARS-CoV-2-specific TCRs that had been generated with the MIRA antigen-specificity platform. Breadth was defined as the fraction of unique TCRs that were SARS-CoV-2-associated. Depth was defined as the fraction of total T cells that were SARS-CoV-2-associated. Using the MIRA data, each spike-specific TCR was assigned both to the spike region to which the TCR was reactive and to a CD4 or CD8 class. Log10-transformed breadth and depth values were compared by one-way ANOVA with Sidak's multiple comparisons tests. Here the immuneACCESS table is served through TCRdb, limited to in-frame sequences with V and J called. Missing clones are a known gap in these copies; in checked studies unresolved V genes cover under half, and the rest lacks a known reason. V, J and clone size are those of that table, while D and trimming were read from the DNA. The sample contains under 130,000 clones, 82% of them found a single time. The ten top clones hold about 5% of the sample.

This specimen's time point label, per the study, means: baseline before first vaccination. Vaccinee samples came from UK trials COV001 and COV002, including a single-blind randomized controlled phase 2/3 trial of AZD1222 (ChAdOx1 nCoV-19) in healthy adults. For TCRbeta chain sequencing, PBMC samples from trial participants were taken at day 0 and at day 28 after the second dose. After removal of 3 bases from V and 4 bases from J, the junction retains 7 bases not matched to a gene. The germline V gene encodes CDR1 WNHNN and CDR2 SYGVQD (reference sequence). There are 16 amino acids in the CDR3, from cysteine to phenylalanine inclusive. Only the CDR3 portion is preserved as DNA: 48 bases, with reading frame beginning at the first base.

Source: peripheral blood, taken on day 0 of AZD1222 vaccination. This chain is built from TRBV10-1 and TRBJ2-2; TRBD1 agrees with 8 junctional bases. This receptor was obtained from an adult in good health. CDR3 loop: CASSDPLQGATGELFF. The DNA reads TGCGCCAGCAGTGATCCCCTGCAGGGGGCCACCGGGGAGCTGTTTTTT.